This TCR beta chain was found in a study of shared clonotypes between healthy human individuals. Data came from immunoSEQ multiplex PCR; TCRdb stores just in-frame clones and leaves some out. The sample records millions of clones, roughly 92% being singletons. V was cut by 1 base and J by 0 bases, with 7 bases left in between. The CDR3 has 15 amino acids. The germline V gene has CDR1 SNHLY and CDR2 FYNNEI. Notes on this clone: Other nucleotide sequences from this sample produce the same CDR3.

Specimen: naive CD4+ T cells sorted from blood. Subset given: CD45RA+ positively selected. This TCR derives from a man aged 18 to 29 in good health. V gene TRBV2 combines with J gene TRBJ1-3; D is undetermined. CDR3 nucleotide sequence: TGTGCCAGCAGTGAAGAAGGCAACTCTGGAAACACCATATATTTT. Its protein is CASSEEGNSGNTIYF.